The 27 T cell receptor beta chains given below trace back to one sample, sequenced in a study of shared clonotypes between healthy human individuals. Method: immunoSEQ multiplex PCR; TCRdb's copy keeps in-frame clones and lacks some. The table records some 1 million clones, under 80% of them present only once. Material: memory CD4+ T cells sorted from blood. The subset denotes: CD45RA-negative fraction. Receptors were obtained from a man between 18 and 29 years old in good health.

The gene calls are TRBV11-2 and TRBJ1-4; no firm D call. This CDR3 comprises 14 residues. CDR1 is SGHAT, CDR2 FQNNGV, per germline. Trimming shortened V by 3 bases and J by 5 bases, and 10 bases separated the two germline ends. CDR3 nucleotide sequence: TGTGCCAGCAGCTTTGCCCGGTACAATGAAAAACTGTTTTTT. This gives the protein CASSFARYNEKLFF.

The chain employs TRBV30 and TRBJ2-5; maybe TRBD2 (6 bases). The germline V and J ends were trimmed by 7 bases and 5 bases, with 11 bases remaining between them. Germline V lookup: CDR1 GTSNPN, CDR2 SVGIG (reference sequence). This CDR3 spans 11 amino acids. CDR3 bases: TGTGCCTCTAGCGTCCGCGAGACCCAGTACTTC. It encodes CASSVRETQYF.

This sequence joins TRBV6-1 and TRBJ2-3; the match to TRBD2 covers 10 bases. The trim removed 10 bases at V and 2 bases at J, leaving 6 bases unmatched. Germline CDR1 and CDR2: MNHNS and SASEGT. The CDR3 is 14 residues long. The CDR3 DNA sequence: TGTGCCACCCAGCGGGGGGGAAACACAGATACGCAGTATTTT. This translates into CATQRGGNTDTQYF.

This clone was recorded a few times. This chain uses TRBV6-6 with TRBJ1-2, with a weak D call TRBD1 (5 bases). Trimming took off 7 bases at V and 2 bases at J, with 11 bases between the two ends. Germline CDR1 and CDR2: MNHNY and SVGAGI (reference sequence). The CDR3 spans 13 residues. CDR3 protein: CASNPGRNYGYTF. Written as DNA, the CDR3 is TGTGCCAGCAACCCGGGACGGAACTATGGCTACACCTTC.

This rearrangement joins TRBV5-1 to TRBJ2-3, with unresolved D. V lost 0 bases and J 1 base, leaving 9 bases between the germline ends. The CDR3 is made up of 15 amino acids. Per germline, CDR1 SGHRS and CDR2 YFSETQ. The CDR3 loop is CASSLVPGGTDTQYF. CDR3 bases: TGCGCCAGCAGCTTGGTACCAGGAGGCACAGATACGCAGTATTTT. The complete variable domain, with remaining parts taken from reference TRBV5-1 and TRBJ2-3, reads KAGVTQTPRYLIKTRGQQVTLSCSPISGHRSVSWYQQTPGQGLQFLFEYFSETQRNKGNFPGRFSGRQFSNSRSEMNVSTLELGDSALYLCASSLVPGGTDTQYFGPGTRLTVL.

This chain connects TRBV5-1 to TRBJ1-6; weak D call: TRBD1 (6 bases). The V gene lost 0 bases and the J gene lost 5 bases, with 9 bases spanning the gap. Looked up from germline, CDR1 is SGHRS and CDR2 is YFSETQ. The CDR3 has 15 residues. CDR3 in DNA: TGCGCCAGCAGCTTGGACGGACAGAATAATTCACCCCTCCACTTT. Translated, it gives CASSLDGQNNSPLHF.

The rearrangement uses TRBV6-5 and TRBJ2-2; D is undetermined. Germline V gene lookup returns CDR1 MNHEY and CDR2 SVGAGI. The CDR3 extends over 14 amino acids. V was pared by 7 bases and J by 0 bases, with 9 bases between. The CDR3 nucleotides are TGTGCCAGCACGAGAAACTCGAACACCGGGGAGCTGTTTTTT. Protein: CASTRNSNTGELFF.

The chain links TRBV10-3 to TRBJ2-7; TRBD2 aligns across 12 bases. This CDR3 has 17 residues. The J segment lost 6 bases and the V segment lost 1 base, leaving 10 bases of the junction unmatched. CDR1 is ENHRY, CDR2 SYGVKD, per germline. The CDR3 region has the DNA TGTGCCATCAGTGAGTACCCGAGACTAGCGGGAGTTAGCGAGCAGTACTTC. Translation: CAISEYPRLAGVSEQYF.

V gene TRBV2 combines with J gene TRBJ2-7; 10 bases align to TRBD1. The V gene's germline CDR1 is SNHLY and CDR2 FYNNEI. This CDR3 region has 13 residues. The V and J ends lost 10 bases and 3 bases, in that order; junction bases with no gene match: 6. The chain's CDR3 is CAIGGDRGYEQYF. DNA for the CDR3: TGTGCCATCGGCGGGGACAGGGGCTACGAGCAGTACTTC. Combining the CDR3 with reference TRBV2 and TRBJ2-7 gives the whole variable domain EPEVTQTPSHQVTQMGQEVILRCVPISNHLYFYWYRQILGQKVEFLVSFYNNEISEKSEIFDDQFSVERPDGSNFTLKIRSTKLEDSAMYFCAIGGDRGYEQYFGPGTRLTVT.

This rearrangement joins TRBV18 to TRBJ2-1, with TRBD2 matching over 7 bases. CDR1 is KGHSH and CDR2 is LQKENI in the germline V gene. Trimming cost V 3 bases and J 4 bases; bases outside gene matches: 6. This CDR3 is 15 amino acids long. CDR3 region: CASSPGGGRYNEQFF. The CDR3 nucleotides read TGTGCCAGCTCACCCGGAGGCGGGAGATACAATGAGCAGTTCTTC.

The chain recombines TRBV10-2 with TRBJ1-2; no clear D. The V end lost 0 bases, the J end lost 0 bases, and 8 bases lay between the germline ends. The CDR3 has 15 residues. Germline lookup yields CDR1 WSHSY and CDR2 SAAADI. The CDR3 bases are TGCGCCAGCAGTGAGTCGGGCAGCCCTAACTATGGCTACACCTTC. As protein: CASSESGSPNYGYTF.

This clone was detected only a few times. The chain couples TRBV18 to TRBJ2-7, with 8 positions matching TRBD1. The CDR3 has 15 residues. With 2 bases clipped from V and 7 bases from J, the junction kept 10 bases outside the gene matches. Germline V gene data show CDR1 as KGHSH and CDR2 as LQKENI. CDR3 sequence: CASSPSSTGVEEQYF. Written as DNA, the CDR3 is TGTGCCAGCTCACCATCTTCGACAGGGGTGGAGGAGCAGTACTTC.

V usage is TRBV28 and J usage is TRBJ1-1; D is possibly TRBD1 (6 bases). CDR1 is MDHEN, CDR2 SYDVKM, per germline. CDR3 length equals 16 residues. V shed 4 bases and J shed 1 base, with 16 bases lying between them. The CDR3 nucleotides are TGTGCCAGCAGTTCGCTGCTTTCAGGGGAGAACACTGAAGCTTTCTTT. Its protein product is CASSSLLSGENTEAFF.

V and J are TRBV18 and TRBJ2-7, with 10 bases identical to TRBD1. Germline V gene lookup returns CDR1 KGHSH and CDR2 LQKENI. J gave up 3 bases and V 4 bases, and 15 bases lay outside the gene matches. This CDR3 is 18 amino acids long. CDR3 sequence (DNA): TGTGCCAGCTCACTCCGGGACAGGGGCGCCAGTTCTATCTACGAGCAGTACTTC. Its protein is CASSLRDRGASSIYEQYF.

The chain links TRBV2 to TRBJ2-2; D gene ambiguous. Trimming removed 1 base from V and 2 bases from J, with 5 bases in between. The CDR3 totals 14 residues. From germline, CDR1 is SNHLY and CDR2 FYNNEI. CDR3 sequence reads: CASSEGYNTGELFF. CDR3 DNA sequence: TGTGCCAGCAGTGAAGGGTACAACACCGGGGAGCTGTTTTTT.

This chain joins TRBV7-9 and TRBJ2-1; 12 bases align to TRBD2. V trimming: 8 bases; J trimming: 2 bases; junction bases outside the gene matches: 10. This CDR3 has 17 residues. CDR1 SEHNR and CDR2 FQNEAQ come from the germline V gene (reference sequence). The CDR3 DNA follows: TGTGCCAGCCGGGGGCTAGCGGGAGGGGTTACCTACAATGAGCAGTTCTTC. Amino acids: CASRGLAGGVTYNEQFF.

This chain links TRBV6-5 with TRBJ2-1; D perhaps matches TRBD1 (6 bases). The CDR3 sequence is 13 residues long. With 9 bases removed from V and 4 bases from J, the gap between germline ends came to 13 bases. CDR1 is MNHEY and CDR2 is SVGAGI in the germline V gene. Here the CDR3 DNA reads TGTGCCAGGAAAGATACAGGGTACAATGAGCAGTTCTTC. Its translation: CARKDTGYNEQFF.

The chain combines TRBV5-5 with TRBJ2-6; TRBD1 matches 7 bases. With 5 bases clipped from V and 18 bases from J, the junction kept 8 bases outside the gene matches. The CDR3 has 11 amino acids. Germline V CDR1 and CDR2: SGHKS, YYEKEE (reference sequence). Here the CDR3 reads CASSLEGAWTF. As DNA, the CDR3 is TGTGCCAGCAGTTTAGAGGGGGCCTGGACTTTC.

The chain is built from TRBV10-1 and TRBJ2-1; 16 positions match TRBD2. Germline V gene data show CDR1 as WNHNN and CDR2 as SYGVQD (reference sequence). The V and J ends lost 8 bases and 9 bases, in that order; junction bases with no gene match: 7. The CDR3 runs to 15 residues. The CDR3 sequence: CASSPGTSGRGEQFF. In DNA, the CDR3 is TGCGCCAGCTCCCCCGGGACTAGCGGGAGGGGTGAGCAGTTCTTC.

The CDR3 DNA sequence: TGTGCCAGCAGCTTGAGGAGTCTAGCTTTCAACGAGCAGTACTTC. As protein: CASSLRSLAFNEQYF. This rearrangement joins TRBV5-6 to TRBJ2-7; D possibly corresponds to TRBD2 (5 bases). The CDR3 runs to 15 residues. Germline-derived CDR1 and CDR2 are SGHDT and YYEEEE. The V end lost 1 base, the J end lost 5 bases, and 16 bases lay between the germline ends.

This clone was seen more than once but under ten times. The CDR3, as DNA: TGTGCCAGCAGTGGGACTACCAACTACAATGAGCAGTTCTTC. Protein sequence: CASSGTTNYNEQFF. The chain has TRBV6-6 and TRBJ2-1; TRBD2 matches 7 bases. There are 14 residues in the CDR3. V lost 5 bases to trimming and J lost 3 bases; unmatched junction nucleotides: 4. Germline values: CDR1 MNHNY, CDR2 SVGAGI (reference sequence).

This rearrangement joins TRBV5-3 to TRBJ1-6; 9 nucleotides align to TRBD1. TRBV5-3 has ORF status, its function being uncertain. J was trimmed by 0 bases and V by 3 bases; bases with no gene match: 10. This CDR3 has 19 amino acids. In DNA, the CDR3 is TGTGCCAGAAGCTGCTACCCAACAGGGGGCAGCTCCTATAATTCACCCCTCCACTTT. Its protein is CARSCYPTGGSSYNSPLHF.

On this clone: Other DNA sequences in the sample encode the same CDR3. The CDR3 spells CASRATGRDGYTF. DNA of the CDR3: TGTGCCAGCAGAGCAACAGGGAGAGATGGCTACACCTTC. The chain carries TRBV28 and TRBJ1-2, with a tentative D call TRBD1 (6 bases). CDR3 length: 13 residues. V was trimmed by 6 bases and J by 6 bases, leaving 14 bases between them. Germline V gene data show CDR1 as MDHEN and CDR2 as SYDVKM.

The chain links TRBV2 to TRBJ2-7, with D tentatively TRBD1 (5 bases). V was shortened by 6 bases and J by 3 bases, with 9 bases between the two germline ends. Germline lookup yields CDR1 SNHLY and CDR2 FYNNEI. CDR3 length: 12 residues. DNA for the CDR3: TGTGCCAGCAGAGATGACAGCTACGAGCAGTACTTC. The encoded protein is CASRDDSYEQYF.

Written as DNA, the CDR3 is TGCGCCAGCAGCCCGGGGGGACAAAGCAATCAGCCCCAGCATTTT. It is translated as CASSPGGQSNQPQHF. This chain links TRBV5-1 with TRBJ1-5; D is perhaps TRBD1 (6 bases). Trimming stripped 4 bases from V and 1 base from J, with 12 bases between. This CDR3 contains 15 residues. The germline V gene encodes CDR1 SGHRS and CDR2 YFSETQ.

The V and J genes are TRBV11-2 and TRBJ1-4; D possibly corresponds to TRBD1 (5 bases). The V end was cut by 5 bases, the J end by 8 bases, with 12 bases between. The CDR3 spans 13 residues. CDR1 is SGHAT, CDR2 FQNNGV, per germline. The CDR3 sequence: CASSKGRAEKLFF. The DNA of the CDR3 is TGTGCCAGCAGCAAGGGACGGGCCGAAAAACTGTTTTTT.

This sequence joins TRBV30 and TRBJ2-6; D not resolved. The germline gives CDR1 GTSNPN, CDR2 SVGIG (reference sequence). The V and J ends lost 5 bases and 0 bases respectively, with 8 bases between them. This CDR3 spans 14 amino acids. For the CDR3, the DNA is TGTGCCTGGCTTCCTAGCTCTGGGGCCAACGTCCTGACTTTC. It yields the protein CAWLPSSGANVLTF.